This T cell receptor (beta chain) was sequenced for a study of Ad26.COV2.S vaccination and SARS-CoV-2 variants (dated by TCRdb to the early 2020s). Looking at the study overall: Donors in the vaccine arm were drawn from COV1001, a phase I-IIa trial of Ad26.COV2.S in healthy adults that was multicentre, randomized, double-blind and placebo-controlled. Dosing of Ad26.COV2.S was intramuscular, at either 5x10^10 or 1x10^11 viral particles, delivered as one shot or as two shots spaced 56 days apart. TCRbeta repertoire sequencing was used to assess the specificity and breadth of SARS-CoV-2-reactive T cell receptors after Ad26.COV2.S vaccination. The TCR-sequenced set comprised approximately 30 samples: some 20 Ad26.COV2.S vaccine recipients, 5 placebo recipients and 8 SARS-CoV-2 convalescent individuals. Participants in the trial were split at random into five groups of five each, receiving low-dose or high-dose Ad26.COV2.S once or twice, or else placebo on both occasions. Investigators remained blinded to trial group allocation during experiments and outcome assessment. Overall study results and their limits: Higher spike-specific TCR breadth was observed in Ad26.COV2.S recipients than in placebo recipients (P = 0.0014). The study was not powered for comparison of responses between vaccine doses or regimens. After vaccination, spike-specific CD8+ and CD4+ T cell responses were reported to show substantial breadth. According to the authors, total T cell responses may have been underestimated by the TCR breadth and depth analyses. Vaccine and placebo recipients had similar non-spike TCR breadth, a finding consistent with the vaccine containing only spike.

A note on this clone: It has no known antigen specificity. Within one base of it there is no much larger clone, and no base qualities were kept.

TCRbeta CDR3 regions were sequenced with the immunoSEQ Assay. After extraction, genomic DNA underwent amplification by bias-controlled multiplex PCR, followed by high-throughput sequencing. As for the authors' bioinformatics: To quantify the absolute abundance of every unique TCRbeta CDR3 region, sequences were collapsed and filtered. T cell fraction was estimated by normalization of TCRbeta template counts to usable DNA, with usable DNA being measured through amplification of reference genes present in all nucleated cells. Repertoire TCRs were annotated as SARS-CoV-2-specific when V gene, CDR3 amino acid sequence and J gene were exactly matched to a known reactive TCR set. The reference SARS-CoV-2 TCR set came from MIRA and was filtered for enrichment in COVID-19-positive ImmuneCODE repertoires, removing public or cross-reactive TCRs. Based on the MIRA antigens, annotated TCRs were further analysed at the level of specific ORF or position within ORF. Breadth was defined as the number of annotated unique rearrangements divided by the total number of unique productive rearrangements, and depth was defined as the summed frequency of the annotated unique rearrangements. TCR breadth was compared between groups using two-sided Wilcoxon rank-sum tests. TCRdb carries this immuneACCESS record with in-frame sequences only. Its versions omit some clonotypes, under half of them owing to an unresolved V gene in the studies checked, with the rest unexplained. For V, J and clone size, that table is used; D and trimming come from the DNA. This sample gives about 680,000 clones in total; roughly 90% of them show up just once. About 1.5% of the sample is taken by the ten largest.

Inclusive of the bounding cysteine and phenylalanine, the CDR3 is 15 residues long. Only the CDR3 part of the read is kept: 45 bases, read in frame from the first base. V and J lose 0 bases and 2 bases, and a span of 11 bases separates them. The germline V gene encodes CDR1 GTSNPN and CDR2 SVGIG (reference sequence). Reading the label with the study, this specimen's treatment or condition is: some 20 received Ad26.COV2.S at low or high dose, single or two shots; about 5 received placebo; per-sample allocation not given. Repertoires of vaccine and placebo recipients were sequenced from samples collected on day 63 after the first injection. Between 29 July and 7 August 2020, Cohort 1b enrolled approximately 26 adults aged 18-55 years at one site in Boston, USA. Ad26.COV2.S consisted of a replication-incompetent adenovirus type 26 vector by which a prefusion-stabilized SARS-CoV-2 spike protein from the original Wuhan strain was expressed.

Material: peripheral blood, obtained in a trial of Ad26.COV2.S vaccine versus placebo. The rearrangement joined TRBV30 to TRBJ1-5, with a tentative D gene TRBD1 over 5 matching bases. The clonotype was recovered from a person between 18 and 65 years old who received the Ad26.COV2.S COVID-19 vaccine or a placebo. The CDR3 has the sequence CAWSVRGVGNQPQHF. The DNA sequence is given as TGTGCCTGGAGTGTTCGAGGGGTGGGCAATCAGCCCCAGCATTTT.